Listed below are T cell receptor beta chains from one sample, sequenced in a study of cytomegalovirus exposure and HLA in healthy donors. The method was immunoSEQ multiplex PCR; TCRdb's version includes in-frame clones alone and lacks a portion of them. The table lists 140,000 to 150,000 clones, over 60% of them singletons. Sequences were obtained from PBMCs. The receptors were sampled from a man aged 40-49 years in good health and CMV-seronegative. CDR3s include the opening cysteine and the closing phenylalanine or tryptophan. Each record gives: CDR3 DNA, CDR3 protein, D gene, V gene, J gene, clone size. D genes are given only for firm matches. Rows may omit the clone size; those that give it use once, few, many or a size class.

CDR3nt: TGTGCCAGCAGCTTAATCCGGCTAGCGGGGGGGCCTACAGATACGCAGTATTTT
CDR3aa: CASSLIRLAGGPTDTQYF
d_gene: TRBD2
v_gene: TRBV7-3
j_gene: TRBJ2-3
abundance: once

CDR3nt: TGTGCCAGCAGCCAGGCGGCAGGGTTGTACTACGAGCAGTACTTC
CDR3aa: CASSQAAGLYYEQYF
d_gene: .
v_gene: TRBV7-8
j_gene: TRBJ2-7
abundance: .

CDR3nt: TGCAGTGCTACCTACTCCTACGAGCAGTACTTC
CDR3aa: CSATYSYEQYF
d_gene: .
v_gene: TRBV20-1
j_gene: TRBJ2-7
abundance: once

CDR3nt: TGTGCCAGCAGTTACCTAGCGGGGGGGCCGCGGCCGCAGTATTTT
CDR3aa: CASSYLAGGPRPQYF
d_gene: TRBD2
v_gene: TRBV2
j_gene: TRBJ2-3
abundance: .

CDR3nt: TGCAGCGTTGGAAGGACAGGGTCCTACGAGCAGTACTTC
CDR3aa: CSVGRTGSYEQYF
d_gene: TRBD1
v_gene: TRBV29-1
j_gene: TRBJ2-7
abundance: .

CDR3nt: TGTGCCAGCAGTATCACAGCCCATACGTACAATGAGCAGTTCTTC
CDR3aa: CASSITAHTYNEQFF
d_gene: .
v_gene: TRBV5-4
j_gene: TRBJ2-1
abundance: few

CDR3nt: TGCAGTGCTCCGGGGGGGGAGACCCAGTACTTC
CDR3aa: CSAPGGETQYF
d_gene: TRBD2
v_gene: TRBV20-1
j_gene: TRBJ2-5
abundance: once

CDR3nt: TGTGCCAGCAGTCATACAGGGGCGGGGGGCTACACCTTC
CDR3aa: CASSHTGAGGYTF
d_gene: TRBD1
v_gene: TRBV6-6
j_gene: TRBJ1-2
abundance: .

CDR3nt: TGTGCCAGCAGCTTGGGGTCCTGGCGGAATCAGCCCCAGCATTTT
CDR3aa: CASSLGSWRNQPQHF
d_gene: .
v_gene: TRBV5-5
j_gene: TRBJ1-5
abundance: .

CDR3nt: TGTGCCAGCAGTGAGGGACTAGTACTAATCTCCTACGAGCAGTACTTC
CDR3aa: CASSEGLVLISYEQYF
d_gene: TRBD2
v_gene: TRBV6-1
j_gene: TRBJ2-7
abundance: .

CDR3nt: TGCGCCAGCAGCTTGGCAGGGACTAGCGGAGTCGGGGAGCTGTTTTTT
CDR3aa: CASSLAGTSGVGELFF
d_gene: TRBD2
v_gene: TRBV5-1
j_gene: TRBJ2-2
abundance: few

CDR3nt: TGTGCCAGCAGCCCCTATGGACAGCCTTACGAGCAGTACTTC
CDR3aa: CASSPYGQPYEQYF
d_gene: .
v_gene: TRBV7-8
j_gene: TRBJ2-7
abundance: .

CDR3nt: TGCGCCAGCAGCCGGTCTAGCGGTAGCACAGATACGCAGTATTTT
CDR3aa: CASSRSSGSTDTQYF
d_gene: TRBD2
v_gene: TRBV5-1
j_gene: TRBJ2-3
abundance: few

CDR3nt: TGTGCCAGCAGCTTAGGCGGAATCTCCTACGAGCAGTACTTC
CDR3aa: CASSLGGISYEQYF
d_gene: .
v_gene: TRBV7-6
j_gene: TRBJ2-7
abundance: .

CDR3nt: TGTGCCAGCAGCTCGACAGAGAACACTGAAGCTTTCTTT
CDR3aa: CASSSTENTEAFF
d_gene: .
v_gene: TRBV11-3
j_gene: TRBJ1-1
abundance: .

CDR3nt: TGTGCCAGCAGCTTAACCGGGACTAGAGGCACCGGGGAGCTGTTTTTT
CDR3aa: CASSLTGTRGTGELFF
d_gene: TRBD2
v_gene: TRBV7-9
j_gene: TRBJ2-2
abundance: .

CDR3nt: TGCGCCAGCAGCCTCCTACCGGGTGCTGATACGCAGTATTTT
CDR3aa: CASSLLPGADTQYF
d_gene: .
v_gene: TRBV4-3
j_gene: TRBJ2-3
abundance: few

CDR3nt: TGTGCCATAGCCGGGACAGCGGACATGAACACTGAAGCTTTCTTT
CDR3aa: CAIAGTADMNTEAFF
d_gene: TRBD1
v_gene: TRBV10-3
j_gene: TRBJ1-1
abundance: .

CDR3nt: TGTGCCAGTAGTATAGGACAGGATAACTATGGCTACACCTTC
CDR3aa: CASSIGQDNYGYTF
d_gene: .
v_gene: TRBV19
j_gene: TRBJ1-2
abundance: .

CDR3nt: TGTGCCATCACTCAGGGAGGCACTGAAGCTTTCTTT
CDR3aa: CAITQGGTEAFF
d_gene: .
v_gene: TRBV10-3
j_gene: TRBJ1-1
abundance: .

CDR3nt: TGCGCCAGCAGCTTGGAGGGGGTCCGTTACAATGAGCAGTTCTTC
CDR3aa: CASSLEGVRYNEQFF
d_gene: .
v_gene: TRBV5-1
j_gene: TRBJ2-1
abundance: .

CDR3nt: TGTGCCAGCGGTGAGGCCCTAACTACTGGGGCCAACGTCCTGACTTTC
CDR3aa: CASGEALTTGANVLTF
d_gene: .
v_gene: TRBV11-2
j_gene: TRBJ2-6
abundance: .

CDR3nt: TGCGCCAGCAGCTTGGAAGGACAGGGTGGAAACTATGGCTACCCCTTC
CDR3aa: CASSLEGQGGNYGYPF
d_gene: TRBD1
v_gene: TRBV5-1
j_gene: TRBJ1-2
abundance: .

CDR3nt: TGCGCCAGCAGCCAGCTAGCGGGGCAAGAGACCCAGTACTTC
CDR3aa: CASSQLAGQETQYF
d_gene: TRBD2
v_gene: TRBV4-1
j_gene: TRBJ2-5
abundance: .

CDR3nt: TGCGCCAGCAGCTTGCAGGTGTCGGAGACCCAGTACTTC
CDR3aa: CASSLQVSETQYF
d_gene: .
v_gene: TRBV5-1
j_gene: TRBJ2-5
abundance: .

CDR3nt: TGTGCCACCAGCAGAGATCTAGCGGGAGGGTATGAGCAGTTCTTC
CDR3aa: CATSRDLAGGYEQFF
d_gene: TRBD2
v_gene: TRBV15
j_gene: TRBJ2-1
abundance: .

CDR3nt: TGTGCCAGCAGTTTAGGGACAGGGATTAACTATGGCTACACCTTC
CDR3aa: CASSLGTGINYGYTF
d_gene: TRBD1
v_gene: TRBV28
j_gene: TRBJ1-2
abundance: .

CDR3nt: TGTGCCAGCAGCTCTAGCGGGAGGACCTACAATGAGCAGTTCTTC
CDR3aa: CASSSSGRTYNEQFF
d_gene: TRBD2
v_gene: TRBV7-2
j_gene: TRBJ2-1
abundance: .